The following is a TCR beta chain sequence with its context. Antigen unknown. The record originates from a study of cytomegalovirus exposure and HLA in healthy donors. Whole-study findings and limits: Using a false discovery rate of 0.05, a later analysis showed that some 16,000 TCR beta sequences were associated with HLA alleles. There were a few CMV-associated chains whose specificity for CMV antigens was confirmed in vitro.

The CDR3 is 14 residues long. In germline, CDR1 is MNHEY, CDR2 SMNVEV (reference sequence). J lost 3 bases, V lost 3 bases, and 2 bases had no gene match. PCR employed 60 Vbeta and 13 Jbeta primers. The table came from immunoSEQ multiplex PCR; TCRdb's copy has only in-frame clones and leaves some out. Seen in this sample are 200,000 to 250,000 clones; the ten most common clones hold about 1%. The sample consisted of PBMCs. This chain uses TRBV27 with TRBJ1-5; 7 bases are a match to TRBD1. This receptor was identified in a girl aged 2-10 years in good health and CMV-seropositive. The CDR3 DNA sequence: TGTGCCAGCAGTTTGACAGGGATCAATCAGCCCCAGCATTTT. This translates into CASSLTGINQPQHF.